These 21 T cell receptor beta chains were sequenced from one sample in a study of T-cell reconstitution after alpha-beta-depleted transplantation in children. The authors prepared the TCRbeta library with unique molecular identifiers. TCRdb re-called the PCR reads with MiXCR, one entry per CDR3 protein. The data contain 700,000 or so distinct CDR3 sequences, about 12% of them singletons. Source: PBMCs, taken before TCRalphabeta/CD19-depleted stem cell transplant. The receptor source for this set is a girl aged 2 to 9 with congenital amegakaryocytic thrombocytopenia, due to receive a stem cell transplant.

This clonotype was seen many times. This chain connects TRBV20-1 to TRBJ2-1; D uncertain. The CDR3 has 11 residues. Germline-derived CDR1 and CDR2 are DFQATT and SNEGSKA (reference sequence). The DNA for the CDR3 is TGCACCGCCGGCCCCTACAATGAGCAGTTCTTC. It encodes CTAGPYNEQFF.

The J gene is TRBJ2-1, the V gene TRBV19, with D perhaps matching TRBD2 (6 bases). The length of the CDR3 is 17 residues. Germline V gene sequence: CDR1 LNHDA, CDR2 SQIVND (reference sequence). Trimming took off 7 bases at V and 7 bases at J, with 26 bases between the two ends. This chain's CDR3 is CASTNLHHPGGSNEQFF. CDR3 bases: TGTGCCAGTACGAACCTACACCATCCCGGGGGATCAAATGAGCAGTTCTTC.

This clonotype showed up just a few times. The chain recombines TRBV18 with TRBJ2-7; TRBD2 might be the D (5 bases). The V end lost 2 bases, the J end lost 7 bases, and 21 bases lay between the germline ends. Germline V gene lookup returns CDR1 KGHSH and CDR2 LQKENI. CDR3 length equals 16 residues. CDR3 in amino acids: CASSPRKDRGSGEQYF. CDR3 in DNA: TGTGCCAGCTCACCAAGGAAAGATCGGGGATCGGGTGAGCAGTACTTC. The variable domain in full, with the rest retrieved from reference TRBV18 and TRBJ2-7, is NAGVMQNPRHLVRRRGQEARLRCSPMKGHSHVYWYRQLPEEGLKFMVYLQKENIIDESGMPKERFSAEFPKEGPSILRIQQVVRGDSAAYFCASSPRKDRGSGEQYFGPGTRLTVT.

This clonotype was counted at least ten times. The V and J genes are TRBV5-1 and TRBJ2-7; the match to TRBD2 covers 9 bases. Germline CDR1 reads SGHRS; CDR2 reads YFSETQ. The CDR3 is 17 residues long. V lost 0 bases to trimming and J lost 0 bases; unmatched junction nucleotides: 7. CDR3 coding DNA: TGCGCCAGCAGCTTGGTTTTAGCGGGGGCGAGCTCCTACGAGCAGTACTTC. This translates into CASSLVLAGASSYEQYF.

This clonotype was seen ten or more times. The gene calls are TRBV4-2 and TRBJ2-3; 7 nucleotides line up with TRBD1. The germline V gene encodes CDR1 LGHNA and CDR2 YNFKEQ. This CDR3 spans 15 amino acids. The J segment lost 2 bases and the V segment lost 1 base, leaving 3 bases of the junction unmatched. CDR3 region: CASSQVGTATDTQYF. CDR3 sequence (DNA): TGTGCCAGCAGCCAAGTGGGGACAGCCACAGATACGCAGTATTTT.

This clonotype has a count of ten or more. V usage is TRBV5-6 and J usage is TRBJ2-2, with a possible D match to TRBD1 (5 bases). V lost 4 bases, J lost 7 bases, and 14 bases lay in between. Looked up from germline, CDR1 is SGHDT and CDR2 is YYEEEE. CDR3 length: 14 residues. CDR3 in amino acids: CASSLRQHNGELFF. CDR3 nucleotides: TGTGCCAGCAGCCTCCGACAGCACAACGGGGAGCTGTTTTTT.

In its sample, this clonotype was seen a few times. The rearrangement links TRBV7-9 to TRBJ2-3, with D tentatively TRBD1 (6 bases). V lost 0 bases to trimming and J lost 3 bases, with 13 bases between them. The CDR3 has 16 amino acids. The germline V gene has CDR1 SEHNR and CDR2 FQNEAQ (reference sequence). Here the CDR3 DNA reads TGTGCCAGCAGCTTAGCCAGGGGCGCTGGGACAGATACGCAGTATTTT. Translated: CASSLARGAGTDTQYF.

This clonotype has a count of ten or more. V gene TRBV5-1 combines with J gene TRBJ2-5, with D possibly matching TRBD2 (6 bases). The germline CDR1 and CDR2 sequences are SGHRS and YFSETQ. The V and J ends lost 5 bases and 2 bases respectively, with 10 bases between them. The CDR3 is 13 amino acids. CDR3 protein: CASRPGAQETQYF. Here the CDR3 DNA reads TGCGCCAGCAGACCGGGAGCACAAGAGACCCAGTACTTC.

CDR3 nucleotide sequence: TGTGCCAGCAGTATCCGGGTCCTAGATCCCGATGGCTACACCTTC. Its translation: CASSIRVLDPDGYTF. This chain links TRBV12-3 or TRBV12-4 with TRBJ1-2; D ambiguous. This CDR3 spans 15 amino acids. Trimming removed 5 bases from V and 6 bases from J, with 19 bases in between.

This clonotype was picked up many times. The chain uses TRBV5-1 and TRBJ2-2, with D hard to call. The CDR3 sequence is 14 residues long. The germline V gene has CDR1 SGHRS and CDR2 YFSETQ. V lost 4 bases to trimming and J lost 6 bases, with 13 bases between them. CDR3 sequence: CASSPAGRSGELFF. CDR3 DNA: TGCGCCAGCAGCCCAGCCGGACGGTCCGGGGAGCTGTTTTTT.

This clonotype was seen a few times. Sequence at one end of the junction differs from germline and may be a read error. J is TRBJ2-3 and V is TRBV7-9; 8 bases match TRBD1. Germline CDR1 and CDR2: SEHNR and FQNEAQ (reference sequence). The CDR3 spans 16 residues. In nucleotides, the CDR3 is TGTGCAAGCAGCCCCAGACAGGGGATATTGACAGATACGCAGTATTTT. The encoded protein is CASSPRQGILTDTQYF.

Concerning this clonotype itself: Possible read error: a much larger clone is one base away. The rearrangement links TRBV29-1 to TRBJ2-3, with D unclear. This CDR3 has 14 amino acids. The germline V and J ends were trimmed by 1 base and 2 bases, with 10 bases remaining between them. From germline, CDR1 is SQVTM and CDR2 ANQGSEA. In nucleotides, the CDR3 is TGCAGCGTTGAAGGGACCCAAAACACAGATACGCAGTATTTT. It codes for CSVEGTQNTDTQYF.

This clonotype turned up a few times. This chain links TRBV27 with TRBJ2-2; maybe TRBD1 (6 bases). Trimming cost V 5 bases and J 6 bases, with 10 bases left between them. The CDR3 loop spans 13 amino acids. From germline, CDR1 is MNHEY and CDR2 SMNVEV (reference sequence). CDR3 nucleotides: TGTGCCAGCAGTGTAACAGGGCCCGGGGAGCTGTTTTTT. The encoded protein is CASSVTGPGELFF.

This clonotype was counted ten times or more. The chain joins TRBV20-1 to TRBJ2-7, with 8 bases identical to TRBD2. With V trimmed by 5 bases and J by 1 base, 10 bases remained unmatched. The CDR3 is made up of 15 amino acids. The germline gives CDR1 DFQATT, CDR2 SNEGSKA (reference sequence). CDR3 DNA: TGCAGTGCTGTCCACAGCGGGAGTTTGTCCTACGAGCAGTACTTC. This encodes CSAVHSGSLSYEQYF.

This chain connects TRBV20-1 to TRBJ2-7; D ambiguous. V was shortened by 6 bases and J by 1 base, with 13 bases between the two germline ends. The length of the CDR3 is 13 residues. The germline V gene encodes CDR1 DFQATT and CDR2 SNEGSKA (reference sequence). This chain's CDR3 is CSAQARASYEQYF. DNA for the CDR3: TGCAGTGCCCAGGCAAGGGCTTCCTACGAGCAGTACTTC.

This clonotype has just a few counts. This sequence joins TRBV27 and TRBJ2-3, with TRBD2 matching 9 bases. Germline V CDR1 and CDR2: MNHEY, SMNVEV (reference sequence). The trim removed 6 bases at V and 4 bases at J, leaving 11 bases unmatched. The CDR3 has 16 amino acids. CDR3 coding DNA: TGTGCCAGCAGCTTCGGAGTAGCGGGAGCCCCAGATACGCAGTATTTT. Protein sequence: CASSFGVAGAPDTQYF.

This rearrangement joins TRBV27 to TRBJ2-2; TRBD2 matches at 8 bases. J gave up 5 bases and V 5 bases, and 16 bases lay outside the gene matches. CDR3 length: 18 residues. Per germline, CDR1 MNHEY and CDR2 SMNVEV (reference sequence). The CDR3 is CASSPPQKTSVLTGELFF. The CDR3 DNA follows: TGTGCCAGCAGTCCACCCCAAAAGACTAGCGTATTAACCGGGGAGCTGTTTTTT.

This clonotype was found a few times. The chain has TRBV7-9 and TRBJ2-7; 7 positions agree with TRBD2. This CDR3 region has 15 residues. In germline, CDR1 is SEHNR, CDR2 FQNEAQ (reference sequence). Trimming cost V 1 base and J 4 bases; bases outside gene matches: 7. CDR3 bases: TGTGCCAGCAGCTTAGATCTTGGGCGGGAGTACGAGCAGTACTTC. Protein: CASSLDLGREYEQYF. Drawing the rest from reference TRBV7-9 and TRBJ2-7, the complete variable domain is DTGVSQNPRHKITKRGQNVTFRCDPISEHNRLYWYRQTLGQGPEFLTYFQNEAQLEKSRLLSDRFSAERPKGSFSTLEIQRTEQGDSAMYLCASSLDLGREYEQYFGPGTRLTVT.

V and J are TRBV12-3 or TRBV12-4 and TRBJ2-5; the D gene could be TRBD1 or TRBD2 (5 bases each). V lost 8 bases to trimming and J lost 5 bases, with 12 bases between them. The CDR3 extends over 12 amino acids. CDR3 residues: CASSPWGETQYF. CDR3 bases: TGTGCCAGCTCTCCTTGGGGGGAGACCCAGTACTTC.

This clonotype was detected many times. The CDR3 loop is CASSLLTSGGPYEQYF. CDR3 sequence (DNA): TGTGCCAGCAGTTTATTGACTAGCGGAGGACCCTACGAGCAGTACTTC. The genes are TRBV27 and TRBJ2-7; 9 bases are a match to TRBD2. Trimming cost V 1 base and J 2 bases; bases outside gene matches: 6. Per the germline V gene, CDR1 is MNHEY and CDR2 is SMNVEV (reference sequence). This CDR3 is 16 amino acids long.

This clonotype was detected ten times or more. V gene TRBV20-1 combines with J gene TRBJ2-7, with TRBD1 matching over 7 bases. Germline V gives CDR1 DFQATT, CDR2 SNEGSKA (reference sequence). The CDR3 is 13 residues long. Germline trimming cut 4 bases from V and 3 bases from J; bases unmatched to any gene: 6. The CDR3 protein is CSATGTVGYEQYF. CDR3 DNA: TGCAGTGCTACCGGGACAGTAGGCTACGAGCAGTACTTC.